This TCR beta chain appears in the sequencing data of a study of T cells after yellow fever vaccination. Study information: In the case of low-cell-number fractions, SMART-Seq v4 Ultra Low Input was used for preparation.

This clonotype showed up many times. Its antigen remains unidentified. Study-level points and caveats: High-abundance clonotypes from the bulk population could contaminate FACS-sorted repertoires.

As TCR cDNA was made by 5'RACE template switching, a universal primer site and UMIs were added. TCRdb analysed the 5' RACE reads with MiXCR anew, one entry per CDR3 protein. This table has approximately 150,000 distinct CDR3 sequences, 7.7% appearing once. CDR3 length equals 14 residues. V was clipped by 0 bases and J by 5 bases, with 11 bases between them. Germline loops: CDR1 SGHRS, CDR2 YFSETQ. The rearrangement joins TRBV5-1 to TRBJ2-5; D gene unclear. Sample: CD4+ T cells sorted from PBMCs, taken 5 days after the yellow fever booster vaccination. The receptor's source is a man younger than 45 who received the YFV17D yellow fever vaccine. The CDR3 nucleotides are TGCGCCAGCAGCTTGGAGGGCCAACGGGAGACCCAGTACTTC. It specifies CASSLEGQRETQYF.